This T cell receptor (beta chain) was retrieved from a study of untreated major depressive disorder. Study results and limitations: TRBV25-01 and TRBV02-01 followed the flow pattern without significance. Generalizability is limited by the comparatively small study sample.

For sex, age, current smoking status and body mass index, every depressed patient had a pairwise-matched non-depressed control. Each donor gave approximately 28 ml of EDTA blood. In the case of this clone: Its antigen is currently unknown.

Germline lookup yields CDR1 SEHNR and CDR2 FQNEAQ (reference sequence). The CDR3 is 16 amino acids. J gave up 1 base and V 7 bases, and 10 bases lay outside the gene matches. Here immunoSEQ multiplex PCR was the method, and the copy in TCRdb shows in-frame clones only, minus some. The profile shows just over 20,000 clones, about 90% of them singletons. Sequenced: CD4+ T cells from PBMCs. The gene calls are TRBV7-9 and TRBJ1-2; 9 bases line up with TRBD1. The clonotype originates from a young woman in good health. DNA of the CDR3: TGTGCCAGCACCCCGTCCGGGACAGGGATTAACTATGGCTACACCTTC. Translation gives CASTPSGTGINYGYTF.